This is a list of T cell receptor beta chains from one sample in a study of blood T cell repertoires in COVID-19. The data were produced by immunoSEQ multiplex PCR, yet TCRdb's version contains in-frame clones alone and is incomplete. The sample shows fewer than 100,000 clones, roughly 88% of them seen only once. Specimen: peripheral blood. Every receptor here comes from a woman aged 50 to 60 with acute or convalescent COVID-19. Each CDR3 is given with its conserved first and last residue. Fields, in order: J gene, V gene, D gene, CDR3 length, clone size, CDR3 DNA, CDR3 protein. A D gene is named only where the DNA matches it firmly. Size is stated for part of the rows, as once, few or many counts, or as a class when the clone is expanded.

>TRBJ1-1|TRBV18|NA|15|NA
TGTGCCACTACCAGGTCGGCAGATCTAAACACTGAAGCTTTCTTT
CATTRSADLNTEAFF
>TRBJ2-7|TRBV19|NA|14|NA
TGTGCCAGTAGTATTTCTGGGAGGTTGTACGAGCAGTACTTC
CASSISGRLYEQYF
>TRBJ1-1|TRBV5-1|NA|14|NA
TGCGCCAGCAGCCCCGGTAGTATGAACACTGAAGCTTTCTTT
CASSPGSMNTEAFF
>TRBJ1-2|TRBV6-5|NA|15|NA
TGTGCCAGCAGTTCCCAAAGGACAGTGTCCTATGGCTACACCTTC
CASSSQRTVSYGYTF
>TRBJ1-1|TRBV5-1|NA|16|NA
TGCGCCAGCAGCGTCACAGGGCTCGCTATGAACACTGAAGCTTTCTTT
CASSVTGLAMNTEAFF
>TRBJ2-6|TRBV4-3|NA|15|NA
TGCGCCAGCAGCACAGCCCGCTCTGGGGCCAACGTCCTGACTTTC
CASSTARSGANVLTF
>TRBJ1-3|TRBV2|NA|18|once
TGTGCCAGCAGTGGGGACACCCTCGCGCCCATCTCTGGAAACACCATATATTTT
CASSGDTLAPISGNTIYF
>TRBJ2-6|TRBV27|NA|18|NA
TGTGCCAGCACTTCCACCGGGGGATCCAGCTCTGGGGCCAACGTCCTGACTTTC
CASTSTGGSSSGANVLTF
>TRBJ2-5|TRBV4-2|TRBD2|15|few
TGTGCCAGCAGCCAAGATGGACTAGCAGAAGAGACCCAGTACTTC
CASSQDGLAEETQYF
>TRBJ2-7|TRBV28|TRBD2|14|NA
TGTGCCAGCAGCTACAGCGGGAGATTGGGTGAGCAGTACTTC
CASSYSGRLGEQYF
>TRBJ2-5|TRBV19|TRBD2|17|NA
TGTGCCAGTAGTATTCGACTAGCGGGTCCCTGGATGGAGACCCAGTACTTC
CASSIRLAGPWMETQYF
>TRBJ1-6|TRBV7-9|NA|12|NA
TGTGCCAGCAGCTTAGGGCAGGGTGCACTCCACTTT
CASSLGQGALHF
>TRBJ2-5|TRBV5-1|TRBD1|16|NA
TGCGCCAGCAGCCCCAGAGCAGGACAGGGGGAAGAGACCCAGTACTTC
CASSPRAGQGEETQYF
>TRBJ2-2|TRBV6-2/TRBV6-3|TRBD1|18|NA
TGTGCCAGCAGTTCTAACAGGGGGAGCGGAGTTATCACCGGGGAGCTGTTTTTT
CASSSNRGSGVITGELFF
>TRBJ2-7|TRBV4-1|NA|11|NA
TGCGCCAGCAGCTCATTTGAGGAGCAGTACTTC
CASSSFEEQYF
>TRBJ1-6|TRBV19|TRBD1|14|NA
TGTGCCAGTAGTATCCGGGACAGTAATTCACCCCTCCACTTT
CASSIRDSNSPLHF
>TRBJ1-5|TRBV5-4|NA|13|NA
TGTGCCAGCAGCTTGGAATTAGATCAGCCCCAGCATTTT
CASSLELDQPQHF
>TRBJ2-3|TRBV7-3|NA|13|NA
TGTGCCAGCAGCTTAACCGGTTTCGATACGCAGTATTTT
CASSLTGFDTQYF
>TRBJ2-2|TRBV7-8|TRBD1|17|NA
TGTGCCAGCAGCCCTACAGGGGGTAGTAGGAACACCGGGGAGCTGTTTTTT
CASSPTGGSRNTGELFF
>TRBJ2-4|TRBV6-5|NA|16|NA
TGTGCCAGCAGTTACTCCGCGTCTTTAGCCAAAAACATTCAGTACTTC
CASSYSASLAKNIQYF
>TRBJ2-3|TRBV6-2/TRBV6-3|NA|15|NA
TGTGCCAGCAGTCCGCGGGCCTCAAGAGGAGATACGCAGTATTTT
CASSPRASRGDTQYF
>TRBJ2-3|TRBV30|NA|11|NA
TGTGCCTGGAGTGAGAGTAATACGCAGTATTTT
CAWSESNTQYF
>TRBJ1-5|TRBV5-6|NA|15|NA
TGTGCCAGCAGCTCAACCTGGACAGACAATCAGCCCCAGCATTTT
CASSSTWTDNQPQHF
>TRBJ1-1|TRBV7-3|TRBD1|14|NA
TGTGCCAGCAGCATCTCCGGGACAGGGGCCAAAGCTTTCTTT
CASSISGTGAKAFF
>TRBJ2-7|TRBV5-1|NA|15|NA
TGCGCCAGCAGCTCCACAGGGCCCAGGGCATCCGAGCAGTACTTC
CASSSTGPRASEQYF
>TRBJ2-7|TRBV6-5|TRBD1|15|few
TGTGCCAGCAGTTACCGTAGGGACAGGCCCTACGAGCAGTACTTC
CASSYRRDRPYEQYF
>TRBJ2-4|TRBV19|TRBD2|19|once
TGTGCCAGTAGTATTGTCCGGACTAGCGGGGGGATAGCCAAAAACATTCAGTACTTC
CASSIVRTSGGIAKNIQYF
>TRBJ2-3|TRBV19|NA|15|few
TGTGCCAGTAGTACGCCCGGCCCAACAGGAGATACGCAGTATTTT
CASSTPGPTGDTQYF
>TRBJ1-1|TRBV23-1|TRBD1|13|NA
TGCGCCAGGATACAGGGGAGCCCCGCTGAAGCTTTCTTT
CARIQGSPAEAFF
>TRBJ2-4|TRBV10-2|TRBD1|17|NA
TGCGCCAGCAGATCGAGGGGGACAGGGGGCCCGAAAAACATTCAGTACTTC
CASRSRGTGGPKNIQYF
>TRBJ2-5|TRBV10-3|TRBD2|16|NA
TGTGCCATCAGTGAAGGAATAGCGGGGGGGCAAGAGACCCAGTACTTC
CAISEGIAGGQETQYF
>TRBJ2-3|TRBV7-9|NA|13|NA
TGTGCCAGCAGCTCCACTAGTGGAGGCACGCAGTATTTT
CASSSTSGGTQYF
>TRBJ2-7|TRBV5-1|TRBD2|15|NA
TGCGCCAGCAGCTTCGATAGCGGGAGTGTTTACGAGCAGTACTTC
CASSFDSGSVYEQYF
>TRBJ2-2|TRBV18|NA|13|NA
TGTGCCAGCTCACCATCGCGCACCGGGGAGCTGTTTTTT
CASSPSRTGELFF
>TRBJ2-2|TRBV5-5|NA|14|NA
TGTGCCAGCAGCTTGGTGGCGGGGACCGGGGAGCTGTTTTTT
CASSLVAGTGELFF
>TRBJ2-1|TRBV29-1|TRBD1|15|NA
TGCAGCGTTGCGCCCGGGACAGGTCCGTACAATGAGCAGTTCTTC
CSVAPGTGPYNEQFF
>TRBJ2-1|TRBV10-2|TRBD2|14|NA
TGCGCCAGTTTAGCGGGGGCCCAATACAATGAGCAGTTCTTC
CASLAGAQYNEQFF
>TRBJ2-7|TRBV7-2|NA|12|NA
TGTGCCAGCAGCCCTACCCCCTACGAGCAGTACTTC
CASSPTPYEQYF
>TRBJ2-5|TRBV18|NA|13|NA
TGTGCCAGCTCGACAGGAAGACAGGAGACCCAGTACTTC
CASSTGRQETQYF
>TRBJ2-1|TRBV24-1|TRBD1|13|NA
TGTGCCACGGGGACAGGGAAGGGGGATGAGCAGTTCTTC
CATGTGKGDEQFF
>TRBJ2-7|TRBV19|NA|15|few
TGTGCCAGTAGTACGCAGGAGGGGACCTCCTACGAGCAGTACTTC
CASSTQEGTSYEQYF
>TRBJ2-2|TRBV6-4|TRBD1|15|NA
TGTGCCAGCAGTCCGGGACAGGTGGACACCGGGGAGCTGTTTTTT
CASSPGQVDTGELFF
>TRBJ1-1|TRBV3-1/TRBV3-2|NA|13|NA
TGTGCCAGCAGCCCTTTGGAGGGCTCTGAAGCTTTCTTT
CASSPLEGSEAFF